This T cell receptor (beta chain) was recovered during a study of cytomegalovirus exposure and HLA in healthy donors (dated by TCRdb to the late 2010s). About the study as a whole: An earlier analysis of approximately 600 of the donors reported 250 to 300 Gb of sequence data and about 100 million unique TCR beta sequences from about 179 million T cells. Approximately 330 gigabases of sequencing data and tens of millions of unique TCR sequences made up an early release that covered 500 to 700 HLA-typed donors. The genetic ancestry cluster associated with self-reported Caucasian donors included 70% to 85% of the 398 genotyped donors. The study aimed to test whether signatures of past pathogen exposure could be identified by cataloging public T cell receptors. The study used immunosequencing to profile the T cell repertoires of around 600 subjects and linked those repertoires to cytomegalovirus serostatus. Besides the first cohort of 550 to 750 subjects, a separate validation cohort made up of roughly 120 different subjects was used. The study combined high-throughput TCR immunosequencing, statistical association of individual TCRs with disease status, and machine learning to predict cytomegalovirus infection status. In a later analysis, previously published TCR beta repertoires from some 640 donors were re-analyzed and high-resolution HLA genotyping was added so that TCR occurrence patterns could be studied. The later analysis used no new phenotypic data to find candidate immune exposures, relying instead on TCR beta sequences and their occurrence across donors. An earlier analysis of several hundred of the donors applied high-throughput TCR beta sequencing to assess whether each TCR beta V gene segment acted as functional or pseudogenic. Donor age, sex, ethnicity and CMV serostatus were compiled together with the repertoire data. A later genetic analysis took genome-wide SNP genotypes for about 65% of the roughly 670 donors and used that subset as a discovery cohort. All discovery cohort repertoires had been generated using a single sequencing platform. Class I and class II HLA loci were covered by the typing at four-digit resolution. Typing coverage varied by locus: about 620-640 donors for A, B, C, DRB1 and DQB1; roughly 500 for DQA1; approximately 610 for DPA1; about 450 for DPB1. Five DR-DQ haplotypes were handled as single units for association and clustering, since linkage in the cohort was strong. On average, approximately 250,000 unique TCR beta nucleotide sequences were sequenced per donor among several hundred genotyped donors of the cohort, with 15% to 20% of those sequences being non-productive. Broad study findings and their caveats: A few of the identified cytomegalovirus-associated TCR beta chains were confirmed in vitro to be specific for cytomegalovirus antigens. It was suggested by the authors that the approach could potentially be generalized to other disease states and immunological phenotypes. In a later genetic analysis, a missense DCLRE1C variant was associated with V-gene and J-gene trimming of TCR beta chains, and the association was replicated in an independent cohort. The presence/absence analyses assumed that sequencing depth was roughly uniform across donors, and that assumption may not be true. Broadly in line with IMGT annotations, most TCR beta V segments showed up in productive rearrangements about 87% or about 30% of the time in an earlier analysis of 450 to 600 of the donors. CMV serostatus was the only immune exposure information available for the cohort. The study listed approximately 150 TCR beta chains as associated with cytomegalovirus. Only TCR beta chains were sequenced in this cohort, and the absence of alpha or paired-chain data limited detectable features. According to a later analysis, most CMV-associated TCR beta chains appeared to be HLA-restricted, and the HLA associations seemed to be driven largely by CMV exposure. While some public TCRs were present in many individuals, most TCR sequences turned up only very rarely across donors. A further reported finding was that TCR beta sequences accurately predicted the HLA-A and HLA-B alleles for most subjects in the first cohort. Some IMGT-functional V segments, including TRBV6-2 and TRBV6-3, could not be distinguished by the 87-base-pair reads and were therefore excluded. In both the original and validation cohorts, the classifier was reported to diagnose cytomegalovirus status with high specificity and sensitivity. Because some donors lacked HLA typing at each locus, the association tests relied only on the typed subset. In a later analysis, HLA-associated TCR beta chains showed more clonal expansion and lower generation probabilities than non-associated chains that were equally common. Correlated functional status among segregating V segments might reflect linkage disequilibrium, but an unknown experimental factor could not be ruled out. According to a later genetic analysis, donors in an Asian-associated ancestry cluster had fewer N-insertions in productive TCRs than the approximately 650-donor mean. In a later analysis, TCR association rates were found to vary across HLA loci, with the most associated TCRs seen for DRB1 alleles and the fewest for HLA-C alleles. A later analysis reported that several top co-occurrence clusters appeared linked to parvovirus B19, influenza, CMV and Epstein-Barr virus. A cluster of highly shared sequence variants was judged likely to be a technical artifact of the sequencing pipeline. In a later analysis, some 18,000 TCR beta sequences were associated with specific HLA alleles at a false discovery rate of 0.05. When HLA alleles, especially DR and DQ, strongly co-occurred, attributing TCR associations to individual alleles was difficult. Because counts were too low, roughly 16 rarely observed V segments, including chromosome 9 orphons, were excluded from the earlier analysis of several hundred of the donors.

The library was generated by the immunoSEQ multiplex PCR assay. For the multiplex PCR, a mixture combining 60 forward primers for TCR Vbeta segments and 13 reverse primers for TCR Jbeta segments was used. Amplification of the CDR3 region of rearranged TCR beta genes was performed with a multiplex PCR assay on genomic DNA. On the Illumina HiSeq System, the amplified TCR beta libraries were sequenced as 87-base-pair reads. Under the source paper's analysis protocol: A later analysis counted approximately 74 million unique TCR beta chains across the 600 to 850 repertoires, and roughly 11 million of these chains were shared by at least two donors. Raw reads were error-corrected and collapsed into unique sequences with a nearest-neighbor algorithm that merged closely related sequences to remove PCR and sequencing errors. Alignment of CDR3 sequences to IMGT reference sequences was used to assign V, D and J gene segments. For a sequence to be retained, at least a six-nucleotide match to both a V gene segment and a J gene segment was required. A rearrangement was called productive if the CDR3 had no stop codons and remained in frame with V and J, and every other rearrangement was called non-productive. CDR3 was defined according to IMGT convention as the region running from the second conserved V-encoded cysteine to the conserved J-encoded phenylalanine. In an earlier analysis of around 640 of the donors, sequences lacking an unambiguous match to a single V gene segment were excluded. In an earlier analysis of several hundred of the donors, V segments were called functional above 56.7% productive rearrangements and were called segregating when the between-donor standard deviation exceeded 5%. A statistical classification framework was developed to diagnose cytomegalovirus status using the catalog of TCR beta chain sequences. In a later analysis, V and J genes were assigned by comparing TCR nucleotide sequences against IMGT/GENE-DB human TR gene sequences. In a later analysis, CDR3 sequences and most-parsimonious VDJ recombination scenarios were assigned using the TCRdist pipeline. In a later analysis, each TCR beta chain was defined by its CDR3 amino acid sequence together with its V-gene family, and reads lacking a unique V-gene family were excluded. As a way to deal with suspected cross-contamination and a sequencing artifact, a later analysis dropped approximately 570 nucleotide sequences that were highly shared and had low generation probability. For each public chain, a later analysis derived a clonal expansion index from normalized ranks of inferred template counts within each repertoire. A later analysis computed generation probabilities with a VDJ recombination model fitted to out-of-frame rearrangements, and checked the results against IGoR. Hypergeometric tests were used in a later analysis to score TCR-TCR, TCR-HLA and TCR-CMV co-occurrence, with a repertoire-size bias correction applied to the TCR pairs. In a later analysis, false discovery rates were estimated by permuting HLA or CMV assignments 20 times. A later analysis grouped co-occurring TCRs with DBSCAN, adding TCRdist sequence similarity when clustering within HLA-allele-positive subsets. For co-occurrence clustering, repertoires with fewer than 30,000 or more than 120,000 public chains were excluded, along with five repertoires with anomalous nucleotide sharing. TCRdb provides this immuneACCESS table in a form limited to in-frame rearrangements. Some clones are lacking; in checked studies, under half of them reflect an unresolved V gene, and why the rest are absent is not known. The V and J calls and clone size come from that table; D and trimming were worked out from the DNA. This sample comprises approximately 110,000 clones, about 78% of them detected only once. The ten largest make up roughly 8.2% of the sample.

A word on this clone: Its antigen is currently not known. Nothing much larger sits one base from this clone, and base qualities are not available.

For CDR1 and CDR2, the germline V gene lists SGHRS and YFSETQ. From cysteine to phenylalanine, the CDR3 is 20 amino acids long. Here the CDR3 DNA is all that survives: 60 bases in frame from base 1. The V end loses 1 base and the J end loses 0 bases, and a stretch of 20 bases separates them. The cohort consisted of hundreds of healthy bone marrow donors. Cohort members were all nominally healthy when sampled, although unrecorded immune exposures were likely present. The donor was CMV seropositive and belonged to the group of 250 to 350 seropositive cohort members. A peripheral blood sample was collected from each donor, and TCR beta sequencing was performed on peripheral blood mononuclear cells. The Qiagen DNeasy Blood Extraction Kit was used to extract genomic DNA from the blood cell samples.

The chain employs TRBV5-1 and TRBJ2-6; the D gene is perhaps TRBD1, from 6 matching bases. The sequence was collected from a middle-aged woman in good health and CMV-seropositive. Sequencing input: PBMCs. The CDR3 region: CASSLYSWTAENSGANVLTF. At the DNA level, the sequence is TGCGCCAGCAGCTTGTACTCTTGGACAGCTGAAAACTCTGGGGCCAACGTCCTGACTTTC.